The 21 T cell receptor beta chains in this list originate from one sample, sequenced in a study of cytomegalovirus exposure and HLA in healthy donors. PCR employed 60 Vbeta and 13 Jbeta primers. Generated by immunoSEQ multiplex PCR, the TCRdb table keeps only in-frame clones and is missing some. The repertoire includes about 140,000 clones, roughly 78% of them detected once, and 2% to 2.5% sits in the top ten. Sequenced input: PBMCs. The receptors originated from a man aged 25 to 40 in good health and CMV-seronegative.

The chain is built from TRBV10-3 and TRBJ2-2, with unresolved D. This CDR3 has 13 amino acids. Germline CDR1 ENHRY, CDR2 SYGVKD. Trimming left V 7 bases short and J 1 base short, with 7 bases between. The DNA for the CDR3 is TGTGCCATCAAACCCAGGAACACCGGGGAGCTGTTTTTT. Amino acid sequence: CAIKPRNTGELFF.

The chain carries TRBV7-8 and TRBJ2-3, with 14 nucleotides matching TRBD2. This CDR3 has 16 amino acids. V trimming: 6 bases; J trimming: 4 bases; junction bases outside the gene matches: 6. The germline CDR1 and CDR2 sequences are SGHVS and FQNEAQ. The CDR3 protein is CASSATSGRASDTQYF. CDR3 DNA sequence: TGTGCCAGCAGTGCGACTAGCGGGAGGGCCTCAGATACGCAGTATTTT.

The rearrangement joins TRBV28 to TRBJ1-5, with 7 bases identical to TRBD1. Unmatched junction bases numbered 4, after V lost 6 bases and J lost 5 bases. The V gene's germline CDR1 is MDHEN and CDR2 SYDVKM. This CDR3 has 13 residues. The chain's CDR3 is CASRTGVYQPQHF. The CDR3 region has the DNA TGTGCCAGCAGAACAGGGGTTTATCAGCCCCAGCATTTT.

The chain carries TRBV28 and TRBJ2-3, with D hard to call. Germline CDR1 MDHEN, CDR2 SYDVKM. V lost 3 bases and J lost 6, with 10 bases in between. The CDR3 spans 13 residues. CDR3 in amino acids: CASSFPPVDTQYF. Written as DNA, the CDR3 is TGTGCCAGCAGTTTCCCCCCCGTGGATACGCAGTATTTT.

The gene calls are TRBV30 and TRBJ2-7, with a weak D call TRBD1 (6 bases). Germline lookup yields CDR1 GTSNPN and CDR2 SVGIG (reference sequence). Deletions cut 2 bases from V and 2 bases from J, with 10 bases between. The CDR3 length is 13 residues. CDR3 bases: TGTGCCTGGAGTCGACAGGTGACCTACGAGCAGTACTTC. It is translated as CAWSRQVTYEQYF.

This clone was observed a handful of times. This sequence joins TRBV7-8 and TRBJ1-5; TRBD1 might be the D (5 bases). The ends were cut back, 0 bases at V and 1 base at J, with 16 bases in the middle. The CDR3 extends over 18 amino acids. Germline loops: CDR1 SGHVS, CDR2 FQNEAQ. CDR3 DNA: TGTGCCAGCAGCTTAGCGAATCCCTGGCAGGGAAGCAATCAGCCCCAGCATTTT. This encodes CASSLANPWQGSNQPQHF. Full variable domain (outside the CDR3, taken from reference TRBV7-8 and TRBJ1-5): GAGVSQSPRYKVAKRGQDVALRCDPISGHVSLFWYQQALGQGPEFLTYFQNEAQLDKSGLPSDRFFAERPEGSVSTLKIQRTQQEDSAVYLCASSLANPWQGSNQPQHFGDGTRLSIL.

The chain joins TRBV14 to TRBJ1-2, with 7 bases matching TRBD1. The CDR3 length is 16 residues. V shed 3 bases and J 4 bases; nucleotides not matched to a gene: 11. In germline, CDR1 is SGHDN, CDR2 FVKESK. The CDR3 nucleotides read TGTGCCAGCAGCCAGCCAGGGGGGTATGAGGCCTATGGCTACACCTTC. This encodes CASSQPGGYEAYGYTF. The whole variable domain, remainder taken from reference TRBV14 and TRBJ1-2, is EAGVTQFPSHSVIEKGQTVTLRCDPISGHDNLYWYRRVMGKEIKFLLHFVKESKQDESGMPNNRFLAERTGGTYSTLKVQPAELEDSGVYFCASSQPGGYEAYGYTFGSGTRLTVV.

This clone showed up just a few times. V is TRBV6-5 and J is TRBJ2-1; a weak D match, TRBD2 (7 bases). The V gene lost 2 bases and the J gene lost 8 bases, with 13 bases spanning the gap. The CDR3 totals 14 residues. CDR1 and CDR2 (germline): MNHEY, SVGAGI. The CDR3 DNA follows: TGTGCCAGCAGTTACCACGGGGGGCTGGATGAGCAGTTCTTC. Its translation: CASSYHGGLDEQFF.

This chain uses TRBV30 with TRBJ2-3, with D maybe TRBD1 (6 bases). The length of the CDR3 is 12 residues. Germline V gene sequence: CDR1 GTSNPN, CDR2 SVGIG (reference sequence). The V and J ends lost 4 bases and 6 bases respectively, with 11 bases between them. This CDR3 is CAWTSGADTQYF. The CDR3 DNA sequence: TGTGCCTGGACCTCAGGGGCCGATACGCAGTATTTT. The variable domain in full, completed from reference TRBV30 and TRBJ2-3, reads SQTIHQWPATLVQPVGSPLSLECTVEGTSNPNLYWYRQAAGRGLQLLFYSVGIGQISSEVPQNLSASRPQDRQFILSSKKLLLSDSGFYLCAWTSGADTQYFGPGTRLTVL.

This clone has more than one count but fewer than ten. The V and J genes are TRBV4-1 and TRBJ1-2; 9 positions agree with TRBD1. Unmatched junction bases numbered 11, after V lost 3 bases and J lost 6 bases. The CDR3 spans 16 residues. Germline CDR1 MGHRA, CDR2 YSYEKL. The CDR3 bases are TGCGCCAGCAGCCAGCTATGGACCGGGACAGGGCATGGCTACACCTTC. Its translation: CASSQLWTGTGHGYTF.

This clone has more than one count but fewer than ten. The chain has TRBV7-8 and TRBJ2-7, with 7 bases that match TRBD1. V trimming: 4 bases; J trimming: 2 bases; junction bases outside the gene matches: 5. CDR3 length: 14 amino acids. CDR1 is SGHVS, CDR2 FQNEAQ, per germline. As DNA, the CDR3 is TGTGCCAGCAGCTCGGGACAGCTCCCCTACGAGCAGTACTTC. Translated, it gives CASSSGQLPYEQYF.

This clone has only one observation. The chain employs TRBV14 and TRBJ2-1, with D maybe TRBD2 (6 bases). Germline CDR1 SGHDN, CDR2 FVKESK. There are 16 residues in the CDR3. The V and J ends lost 1 base and 8 bases respectively, with 18 bases between them. CDR3 coding DNA: TGTGCCAGCAGCCAAGTTGCCCTAGCGAGAAAGGATGAGCAGTTCTTC. Its protein is CASSQVALARKDEQFF. Full variable domain (missing parts from reference TRBV14 and TRBJ2-1): EAGVTQFPSHSVIEKGQTVTLRCDPISGHDNLYWYRRVMGKEIKFLLHFVKESKQDESGMPNNRFLAERTGGTYSTLKVQPAELEDSGVYFCASSQVALARKDEQFFGPGTRLTVL.

The chain uses TRBV5-1 and TRBJ2-3; D is unclear. V was pared by 4 bases and J by 7 bases, with 10 bases between. Germline loops: CDR1 SGHRS, CDR2 YFSETQ. CDR3 length equals 12 residues. This CDR3 is CASSSDINTQYF. CDR3 nucleotides: TGCGCCAGCAGCAGCGATATCAATACGCAGTATTTT.

CDR3 sequence reads: CASSYGGRYSGNTIYF. CDR3 DNA sequence: TGTGCCAGCAGTTACGGTGGCAGGTACTCTGGAAACACCATATATTTT. The chain joins TRBV6-5 to TRBJ1-3; D not resolved. This CDR3 is built from 16 residues. The V gene lost 2 bases and the J gene lost 0 bases, with 11 bases spanning the gap. The V gene's germline CDR1 is MNHEY and CDR2 SVGAGI.

This clone was observed once. The CDR3 spells CASSPRTGKGEQYF. The CDR3 DNA sequence: TGTGCCAGCAGCCCCCGGACAGGGAAGGGGGAGCAGTACTTC. The chain combines TRBV14 with TRBJ2-5, with TRBD1 identical over 8 bases. There are 14 residues in the CDR3. Per germline, CDR1 SGHDN and CDR2 FVKESK. J gave up 11 bases and V 4 bases, and 12 bases lay outside the gene matches.

The chain links TRBV5-4 to TRBJ2-2, with D perhaps TRBD1 (6 bases). The V gene lost 0 bases and the J gene lost 2 bases, with 11 bases spanning the gap. The germline V gene has CDR1 SGHNT and CDR2 YYREEE (reference sequence). This CDR3 spans 16 amino acids. The CDR3: CASSLVGQRNTGELFF. The CDR3 bases are TGTGCCAGCAGCTTGGTAGGACAGAGAAACACCGGGGAGCTGTTTTTT. The full variable domain, its missing parts supplied by reference TRBV5-4 and TRBJ2-2, is ETGVTQSPTHLIKTRGQQVTLRCSSQSGHNTVSWYQQALGQGPQFIFQYYREEENGRGNFPPRFSGLQFPNYSSELNVNALELDDSALYLCASSLVGQRNTGELFFGEGSRLTVL.

CDR3: CASSTHGEQFF. The DNA for the CDR3 is TGTGCCAGCAGCACCCACGGTGAGCAGTTCTTC. The chain has TRBV5-4 and TRBJ2-1; no clear D gene. The germline V gene has CDR1 SGHNT and CDR2 YYREEE (reference sequence). V was clipped by 4 bases and J by 9 bases, with 8 bases between them. There are 11 residues in the CDR3.

This chain uses TRBV5-4 with TRBJ1-6; D is possibly TRBD1 (6 bases). In germline, CDR1 is SGHNT, CDR2 YYREEE (reference sequence). This CDR3 contains 16 residues. Trimming cost V 0 bases and J 2 bases, with 9 bases left between them. The DNA for the CDR3 is TGTGCCAGCAGCTTGGCGGGGGGGCCCTATAATTCACCCCTCCACTTT. This translates into CASSLAGGPYNSPLHF.

This sequence joins TRBV15 and TRBJ1-3; D is unresolved. Germline-derived CDR1 and CDR2 are LNHNV and YYDKDF (reference sequence). This CDR3 has 14 amino acids. Trimming removed 0 bases at V and 3 bases at J, with 6 bases between. The CDR3 region is CATSRDINGNTIYF. The CDR3 DNA reads TGTGCCACCAGCAGAGATATAAATGGAAACACCATATATTTT.

The rearrangement joins TRBV6-1 to TRBJ2-7, with 9 bases matching TRBD1. The CDR3 is made up of 14 amino acids. Trimming took 6 bases from V and 3 from J; bases not matched to a gene: 6. Germline CDR1 is MNHNS and CDR2 is SASEGT. The CDR3: CASSPGTGYYEQYF. The CDR3 DNA is TGTGCCAGCAGCCCCGGGACAGGGTACTACGAGCAGTACTTC.

The rearrangement uses TRBV4-1 and TRBJ2-2; 15 bases agree with TRBD2. Trimming removed 8 bases from V and 1 base from J; junction bases left unmatched: 5. CDR1 is MGHRA and CDR2 is YSYEKL in the germline V gene. CDR3 size: 17 residues. For the CDR3, the DNA is TGCGCCAGCTCGGGACTAGCGGGAGGACGGAACACCGGGGAGCTGTTTTTT. Protein product: CASSGLAGGRNTGELFF.